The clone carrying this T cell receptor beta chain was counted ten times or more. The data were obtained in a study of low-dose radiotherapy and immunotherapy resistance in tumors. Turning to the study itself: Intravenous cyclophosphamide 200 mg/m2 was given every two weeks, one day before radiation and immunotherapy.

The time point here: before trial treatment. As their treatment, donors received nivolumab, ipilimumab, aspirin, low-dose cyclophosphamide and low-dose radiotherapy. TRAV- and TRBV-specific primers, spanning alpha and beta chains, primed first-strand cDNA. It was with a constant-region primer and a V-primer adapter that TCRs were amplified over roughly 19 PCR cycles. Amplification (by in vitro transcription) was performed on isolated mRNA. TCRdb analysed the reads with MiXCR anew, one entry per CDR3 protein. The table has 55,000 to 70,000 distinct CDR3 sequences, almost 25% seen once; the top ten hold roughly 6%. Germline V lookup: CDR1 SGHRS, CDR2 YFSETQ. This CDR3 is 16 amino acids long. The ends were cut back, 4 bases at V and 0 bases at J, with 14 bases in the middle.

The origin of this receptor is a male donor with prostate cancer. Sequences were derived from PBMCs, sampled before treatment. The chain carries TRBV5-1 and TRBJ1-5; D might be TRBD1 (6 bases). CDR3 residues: CASSPGQQYSNQPQHF. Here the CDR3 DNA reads TGCGCCAGCAGCCCCGGACAGCAATATAGCAATCAGCCCCAGCATTTT.